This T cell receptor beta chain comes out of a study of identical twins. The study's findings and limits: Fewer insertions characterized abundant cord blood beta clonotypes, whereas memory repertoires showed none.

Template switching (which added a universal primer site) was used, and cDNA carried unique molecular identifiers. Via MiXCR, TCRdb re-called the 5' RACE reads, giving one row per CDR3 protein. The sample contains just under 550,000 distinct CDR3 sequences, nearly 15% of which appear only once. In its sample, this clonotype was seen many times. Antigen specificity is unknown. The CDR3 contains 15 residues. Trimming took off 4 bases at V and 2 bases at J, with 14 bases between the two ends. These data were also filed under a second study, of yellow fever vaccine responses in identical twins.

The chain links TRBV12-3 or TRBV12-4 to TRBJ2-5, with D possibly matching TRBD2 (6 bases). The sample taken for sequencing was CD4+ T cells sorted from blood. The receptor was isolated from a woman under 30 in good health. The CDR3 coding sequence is TGTGCCAGCAGTTCCGTACTTAGCGGACAAGAGACCCAGTACTTC. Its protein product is CASSSVLSGQETQYF.